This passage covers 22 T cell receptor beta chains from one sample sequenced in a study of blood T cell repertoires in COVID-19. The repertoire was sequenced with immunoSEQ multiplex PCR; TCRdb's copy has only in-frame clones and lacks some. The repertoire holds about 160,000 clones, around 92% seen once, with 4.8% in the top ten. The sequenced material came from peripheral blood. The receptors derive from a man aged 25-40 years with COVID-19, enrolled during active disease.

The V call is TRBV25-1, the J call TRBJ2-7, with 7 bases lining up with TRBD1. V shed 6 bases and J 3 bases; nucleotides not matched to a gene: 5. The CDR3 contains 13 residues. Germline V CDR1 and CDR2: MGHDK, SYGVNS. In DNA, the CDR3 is TGTGCCAGCAGGGGACAGAACTTCTACGAGCAGTACTTC. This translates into CASRGQNFYEQYF.

CDR3 sequence reads: CASSIDQLWGRSNQPQHF. CDR3 in DNA: TGTGCCAGTAGTATAGATCAGTTGTGGGGGCGTAGCAATCAGCCCCAGCATTTT. The chain is built from TRBV19 and TRBJ1-5; possible D gene TRBD1, 6 bases. Germline-derived CDR1 and CDR2 are LNHDA and SQIVND (reference sequence). CDR3 size: 18 residues. Trimming removed 0 bases from V and 0 bases from J, with 15 bases in between.

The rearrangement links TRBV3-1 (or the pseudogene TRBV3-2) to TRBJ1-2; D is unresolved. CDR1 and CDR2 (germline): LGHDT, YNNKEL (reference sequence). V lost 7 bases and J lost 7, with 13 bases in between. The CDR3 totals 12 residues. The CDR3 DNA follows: TGTGCCAGCACCTCGAAGGGAGTTGGCTACACCTTC. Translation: CASTSKGVGYTF.

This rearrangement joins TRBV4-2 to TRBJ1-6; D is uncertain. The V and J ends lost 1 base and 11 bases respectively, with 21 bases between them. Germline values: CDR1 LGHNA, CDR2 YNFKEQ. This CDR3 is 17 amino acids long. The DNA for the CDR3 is TGTGCCAGCAGCCAAGCGTCTGACTATGTGTCGGTGGCACCCCTCCACTTT. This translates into CASSQASDYVSVAPLHF.

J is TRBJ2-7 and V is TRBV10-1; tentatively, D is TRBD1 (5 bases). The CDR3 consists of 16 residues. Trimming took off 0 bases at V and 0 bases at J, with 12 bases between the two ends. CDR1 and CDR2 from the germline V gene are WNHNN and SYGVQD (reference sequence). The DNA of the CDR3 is TGCGCCAGCAGTGAGTCGCCCAGGGATAGCTCCTACGAGCAGTACTTC. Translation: CASSESPRDSSYEQYF.

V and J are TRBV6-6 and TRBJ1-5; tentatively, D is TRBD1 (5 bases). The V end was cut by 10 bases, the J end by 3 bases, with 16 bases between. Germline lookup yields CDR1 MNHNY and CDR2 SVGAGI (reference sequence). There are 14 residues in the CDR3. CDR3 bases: TGTGCCATCGCCACGGGGGACTCCAATCAGCCCCAGCATTTT. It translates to CAIATGDSNQPQHF.

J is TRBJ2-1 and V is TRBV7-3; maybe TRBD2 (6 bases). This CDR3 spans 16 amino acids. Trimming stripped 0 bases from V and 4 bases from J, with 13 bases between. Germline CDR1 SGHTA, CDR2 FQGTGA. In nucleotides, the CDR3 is TGTGCCAGCAGCTTAACGTCGACGGAGGGGTACAATGAGCAGTTCTTC. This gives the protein CASSLTSTEGYNEQFF.

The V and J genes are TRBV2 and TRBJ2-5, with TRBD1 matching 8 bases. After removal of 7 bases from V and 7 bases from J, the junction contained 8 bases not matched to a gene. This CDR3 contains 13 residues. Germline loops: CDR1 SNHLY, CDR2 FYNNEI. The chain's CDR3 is CASTLGQGGTQYF. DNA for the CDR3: TGTGCCAGCACCCTAGGACAGGGAGGGACCCAGTACTTC.

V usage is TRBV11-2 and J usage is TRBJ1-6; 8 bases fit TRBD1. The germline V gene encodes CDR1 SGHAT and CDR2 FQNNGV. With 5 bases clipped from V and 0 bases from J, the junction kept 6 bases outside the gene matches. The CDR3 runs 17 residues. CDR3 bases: TGTGCCAGCAGCCAAGGGCAGGGGGCCTCCTATAATTCACCCCTCCACTTT. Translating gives CASSQGQGASYNSPLHF.

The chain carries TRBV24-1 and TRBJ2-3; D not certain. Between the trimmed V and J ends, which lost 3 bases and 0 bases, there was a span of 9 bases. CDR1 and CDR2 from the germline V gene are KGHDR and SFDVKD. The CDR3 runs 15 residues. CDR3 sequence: CATSDGGASTDTQYF. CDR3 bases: TGTGCCACCAGTGATGGCGGTGCTAGCACAGATACGCAGTATTTT.

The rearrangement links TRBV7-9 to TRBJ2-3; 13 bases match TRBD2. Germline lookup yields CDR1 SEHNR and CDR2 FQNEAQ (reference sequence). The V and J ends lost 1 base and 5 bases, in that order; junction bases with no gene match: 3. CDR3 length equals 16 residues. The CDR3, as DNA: TGTGCCAGCAGCTTAGGGACTAGCGGGGGCGGAGATACGCAGTATTTT. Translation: CASSLGTSGGGDTQYF.

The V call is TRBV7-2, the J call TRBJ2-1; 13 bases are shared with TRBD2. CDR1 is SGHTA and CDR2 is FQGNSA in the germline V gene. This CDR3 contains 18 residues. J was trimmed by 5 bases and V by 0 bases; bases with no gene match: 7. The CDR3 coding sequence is TGTGCCAGCAGCTTAGCGCCCACTAGCGGGGGGGCGAACAATGAGCAGTTCTTC. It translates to CASSLAPTSGGANNEQFF.

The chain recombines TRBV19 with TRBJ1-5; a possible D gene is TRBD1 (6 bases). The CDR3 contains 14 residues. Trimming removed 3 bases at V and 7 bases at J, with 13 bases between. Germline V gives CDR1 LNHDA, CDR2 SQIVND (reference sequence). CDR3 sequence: CASSIYRVGQPQHF. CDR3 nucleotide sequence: TGTGCCAGTAGTATTTACAGGGTTGGCCAGCCCCAGCATTTT.

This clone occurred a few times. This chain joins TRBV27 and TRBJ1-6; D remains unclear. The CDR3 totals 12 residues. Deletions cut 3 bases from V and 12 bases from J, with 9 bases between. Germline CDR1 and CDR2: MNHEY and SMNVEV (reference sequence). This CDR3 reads CASSFPEGPLHF. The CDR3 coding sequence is TGTGCCAGCAGTTTCCCAGAGGGACCCCTCCACTTT.

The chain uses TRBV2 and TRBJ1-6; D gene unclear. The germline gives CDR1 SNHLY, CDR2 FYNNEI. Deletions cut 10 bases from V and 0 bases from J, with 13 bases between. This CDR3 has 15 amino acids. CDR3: CATRAESSYNSPLHF. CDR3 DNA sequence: TGTGCCACCAGAGCGGAGTCCTCCTATAATTCACCCCTCCACTTT.

The CDR3 DNA sequence: TGTGCCAGCAGCTTCTACGGCGGGGACTCCGAGCAGTACTTC. This translates into CASSFYGGDSEQYF. The chain combines TRBV7-2 with TRBJ2-7, with TRBD2 as a possible D gene (6 bases). Germline-derived CDR1 and CDR2 are SGHTA and FQGNSA. V was cut by 3 bases and J by 6 bases, with 15 bases left in between. This CDR3 has 14 amino acids.

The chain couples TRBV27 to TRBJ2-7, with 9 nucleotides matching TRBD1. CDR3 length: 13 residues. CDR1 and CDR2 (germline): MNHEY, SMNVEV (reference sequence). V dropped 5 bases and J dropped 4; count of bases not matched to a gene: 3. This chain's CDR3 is CASSPGQGYEQYF. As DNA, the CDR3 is TGTGCCAGCAGTCCGGGACAGGGATACGAGCAGTACTTC.

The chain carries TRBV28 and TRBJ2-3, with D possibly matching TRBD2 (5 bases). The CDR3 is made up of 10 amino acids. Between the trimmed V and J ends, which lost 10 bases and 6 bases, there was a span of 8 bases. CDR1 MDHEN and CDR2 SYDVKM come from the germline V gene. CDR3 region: CATRGDTQYF. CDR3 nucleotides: TGTGCCACCCGAGGGGATACGCAGTATTTT.

CDR3: CASSLTGTGGDYTF. The DNA for the CDR3 is TGTGCCAGCAGCTTGACCGGGACAGGGGGCGACTACACCTTC. The chain joins TRBV7-3 to TRBJ1-2, with 12 bases lining up with TRBD1. The length of the CDR3 is 14 residues. V gave up 3 bases and J gave up 10 bases; unmatched junction bases: 6. The germline gives CDR1 SGHTA, CDR2 FQGTGA.

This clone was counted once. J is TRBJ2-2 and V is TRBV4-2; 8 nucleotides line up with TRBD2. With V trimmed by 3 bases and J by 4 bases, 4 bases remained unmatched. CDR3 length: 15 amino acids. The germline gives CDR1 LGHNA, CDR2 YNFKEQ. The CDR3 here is CASSQSGRGTGELFF. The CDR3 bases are TGTGCCAGCAGCCAGAGCGGGAGAGGCACCGGGGAGCTGTTTTTT.

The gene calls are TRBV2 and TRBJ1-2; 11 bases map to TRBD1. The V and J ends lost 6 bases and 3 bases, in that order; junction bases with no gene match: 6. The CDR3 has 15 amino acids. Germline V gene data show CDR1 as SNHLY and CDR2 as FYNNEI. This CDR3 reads CASRGTGGGDYGYTF. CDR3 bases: TGTGCCAGCAGGGGGACAGGGGGAGGAGACTATGGCTACACCTTC.

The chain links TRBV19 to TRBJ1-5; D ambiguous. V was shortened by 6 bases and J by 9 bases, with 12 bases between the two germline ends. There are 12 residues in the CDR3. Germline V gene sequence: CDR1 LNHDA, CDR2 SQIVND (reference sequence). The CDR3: CASSLRGGPQHF. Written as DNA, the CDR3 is TGTGCCAGTAGCCTAAGAGGTGGGCCCCAGCATTTT. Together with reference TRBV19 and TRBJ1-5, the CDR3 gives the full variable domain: DGGITQSPKYLFRKEGQNVTLSCEQNLNHDAMYWYRQDPGQGLRLIYYSQIVNDFQKGDIAEGYSVSREKKESFPLTVTSAQKNPTAFYLCASSLRGGPQHFGDGTRLSIL.